This T cell receptor (beta chain) was identified in a study of memory CD4+ T cells and cytomegalovirus serostatus. Whole-study findings and limits: CD4+ memory repertoires contained about 40% of the roughly 160 reported CMV TCRbeta sequences. The CMV-associated TCR signature appears largely within the CD4+ memory repertoire.

Trimming removed 4 bases at V and 8 bases at J, with 20 bases between. The CDR3 loop spans 15 amino acids. Germline V gives CDR1 SEHNR, CDR2 FQNEAQ (reference sequence). In the original processing: After removing out-of-frame reads, approximately 2 million distinct TCRbeta sequences remained. Clones were read by immunoSEQ multiplex PCR, and TCRdb kept only the in-frame ones, dropping some. The V and J calls and clone size come from that table; D and trimming were worked out from the DNA. The sample lists around 40,000 clones, around 78% occurring once. In regard to this clone: Its target is unknown.

Single viable CD3+CD4+CD8-CD45RO+ cells were sorted as the memory CD4+ T cells. The sample comprised memory CD4+ T cells from blood. This sequence joins TRBV7-9 and TRBJ1-2; possibly TRBD1 for D (6 bases). The sequence was collected from an adult in good health and CMV-seronegative. Here the CDR3 DNA reads TGTGCCAGCAGCTCTGGCGTGGGGGCCCTGGGAGGCTACACCTTC. It translates to CASSSGVGALGGYTF.